One TCR beta chain is described in this entry. This receptor's antigen is unknown. Base qualities are not recorded, but no much larger clone differs from it by a single base. This sample is part of a study of blood T cell repertoires in COVID-19 (dated by TCRdb to about 2020). As for the study more broadly: Samples covering the acute and convalescent phases of COVID-19 were provided by collaborators in the United States, Italy and Spain. The sample metadata nearly always contained a de-identified subject ID, COVID-19 status, age in years and sex. The repertoires were released in a freely available public database intended as a resource for research on the immune response to SARS-CoV-2. Subjects who had been exposed to COVID-19, were actively infected with it, or had recovered from it provided the deeply sampled blood TCRbeta repertoires that made up the dataset. The material from the prospective study consisted of cDNA or gDNA derived from T cells, B-cell-depleted T cells, or PBMCs. Samples were obtained from the ongoing ImmuneRACE study (first 160 participants) and from 950 to 1,500 subjects provided by 6 global collaborators. Where available, HLA class I and class II types were taken from metadata supplied by the sample provider and were not determined by assay-based typing. What the research found in general, with its limitations: How much clinical and demographic metadata was included differed by source and by participant, and the metadata was provided uncurated.

Whole blood was collected in K2EDTA tubes by collaborating institutions according to the institutions' own protocols. For TCRbeta analysis, collaborator samples were shipped as frozen whole blood, as isolated PBMCs, or as DNA extracted from either sample type. V is trimmed back by 4 bases and J by 1 base, and the junction contains 12 bases that no gene match accounts for. The CDR3 sequence holds 20 residues, the cysteine and phenylalanine included. Just the 60-base CDR3 DNA is kept, in frame starting at base 1. The germline V gene provides CDR1 SGHTA and CDR2 FQGTGA. TCRbeta CDR3 regions were amplified from genomic DNA by means of the immunoSEQ Assay, a bias-controlled multiplex PCR. The authors processed their data as follows. Within the assay, amplification of reference gene primers was used to estimate how many nucleated cells each sample contained. To quantify the absolute abundance of each unique TCRbeta CDR3 rearrangement, sequence reads were collapsed and filtered. Productive Simpson clonality was computed per sample as the square root of Simpson's diversity index over productive rearrangements. TCRdb re-hosts the immuneACCESS table, in-frame sequences only. Its copies lack some clones; in the studies checked, an unresolved V gene accounts for under half of them, and the cause for the rest is not known. V, J and clone size are those of that table, while D and trimming were read from the DNA. This sample gives roughly 250,000 clones in total; roughly 80% of them show up just once. The ten largest clones take up more than 8% of the sample.

The rearrangement combines TRBV7-3 with TRBJ2-6; 11 central bases correspond to TRBD2. The sequenced sample consisted of peripheral blood. The receptor comes from a woman older than 75 with acute or convalescent COVID-19. DNA sequence: TGTGCCAGCAGCTCCCGACTAGCGGGGACCGGGGGTTCTGGGGCCAACGTCCTGACTTTC. Its coded protein is CASSSRLAGTGGSGANVLTF.